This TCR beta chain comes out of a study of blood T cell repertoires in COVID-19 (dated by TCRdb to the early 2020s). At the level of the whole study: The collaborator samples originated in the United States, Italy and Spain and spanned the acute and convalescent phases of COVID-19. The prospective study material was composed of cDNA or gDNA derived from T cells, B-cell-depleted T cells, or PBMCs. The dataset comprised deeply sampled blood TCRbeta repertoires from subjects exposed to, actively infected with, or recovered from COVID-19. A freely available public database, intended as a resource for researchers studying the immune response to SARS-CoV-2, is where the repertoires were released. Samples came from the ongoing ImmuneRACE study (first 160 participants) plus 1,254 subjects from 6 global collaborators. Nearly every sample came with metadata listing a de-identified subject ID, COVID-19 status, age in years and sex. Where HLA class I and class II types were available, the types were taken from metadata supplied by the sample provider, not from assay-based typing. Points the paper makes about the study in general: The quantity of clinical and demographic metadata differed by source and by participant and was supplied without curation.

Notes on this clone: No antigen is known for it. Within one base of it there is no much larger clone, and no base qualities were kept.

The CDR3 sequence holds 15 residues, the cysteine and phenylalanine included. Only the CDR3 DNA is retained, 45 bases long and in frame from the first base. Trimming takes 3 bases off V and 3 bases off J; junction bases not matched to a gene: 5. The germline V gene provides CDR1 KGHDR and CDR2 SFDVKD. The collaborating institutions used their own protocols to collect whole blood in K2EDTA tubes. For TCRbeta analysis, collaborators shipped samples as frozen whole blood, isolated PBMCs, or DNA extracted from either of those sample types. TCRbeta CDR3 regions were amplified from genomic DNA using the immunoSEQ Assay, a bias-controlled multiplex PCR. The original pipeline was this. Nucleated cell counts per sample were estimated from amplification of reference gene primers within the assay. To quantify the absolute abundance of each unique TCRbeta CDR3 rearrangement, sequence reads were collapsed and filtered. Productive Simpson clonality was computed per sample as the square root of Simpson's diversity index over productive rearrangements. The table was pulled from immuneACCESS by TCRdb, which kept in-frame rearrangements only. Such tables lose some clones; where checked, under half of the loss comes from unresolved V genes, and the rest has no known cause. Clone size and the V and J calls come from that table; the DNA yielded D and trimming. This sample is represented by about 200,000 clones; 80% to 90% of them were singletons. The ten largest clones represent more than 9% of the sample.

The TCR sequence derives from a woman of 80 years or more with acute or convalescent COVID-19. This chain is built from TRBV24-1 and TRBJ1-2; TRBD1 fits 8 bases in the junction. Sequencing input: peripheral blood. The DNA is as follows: TGTGCCACCAGTGATAGCAGGGGGCGATACTATGGCTACACCTTC. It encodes CATSDSRGRYYGYTF.